This T cell receptor beta chain was captured in a study of cytomegalovirus exposure and HLA in healthy donors. The study's findings and limits: Among TCR beta chains, those listed as cytomegalovirus-associated numbered approximately 150.

Using immunoSEQ multiplex PCR, the repertoire was profiled, and TCRdb retains in-frame clones only, with some absent. The sample lists about 83,000 clones; around 96% were seen once. The donors were members of the validation cohort, which comprised 90 to 150 subjects and was separate from the first cohort of 666 subjects. CDR1 and CDR2 from the germline V gene are SQVTM and ANQGSEA. This CDR3 contains 13 residues. Trimming cost V 2 bases and J 2 bases, with 8 bases left between them. About this clone: Antigen unknown.

The V gene is TRBV29-1, the J gene TRBJ2-3; D gene uncertain. The source is a woman aged 18-29 years in good health and CMV-seronegative. Input material: PBMCs. CDR3 bases: TGCAGCGTTGAATGGCGGTTCACAGATACGCAGTATTTT. Its protein is CSVEWRFTDTQYF.